This T cell receptor beta chain was found in a study of T cell responses to AZD1222 COVID-19 vaccine. This CDR3 contains 13 residues. Per the germline V gene, CDR1 is SNHLY and CDR2 is FYNNEI. V was shortened by 1 base and J by 9 bases, with 13 bases between the two germline ends. The protocol was immunoSEQ multiplex PCR, while the TCRdb copy is restricted to in-frame clones and leaves out a portion. The sample has 150,000 or so clones, 93% seen once. The V gene is TRBV2, the J gene TRBJ2-7, with a weak D call TRBD1 (5 bases). The sequences come from peripheral blood, collected on day 0 of AZD1222 vaccination. The receptor comes from an adult in good health. The CDR3 DNA reads TGTGCCAGCAGTGAAGGCAGTCTACAGGTGCAGTACTTC. Translated: CASSEGSLQVQYF.